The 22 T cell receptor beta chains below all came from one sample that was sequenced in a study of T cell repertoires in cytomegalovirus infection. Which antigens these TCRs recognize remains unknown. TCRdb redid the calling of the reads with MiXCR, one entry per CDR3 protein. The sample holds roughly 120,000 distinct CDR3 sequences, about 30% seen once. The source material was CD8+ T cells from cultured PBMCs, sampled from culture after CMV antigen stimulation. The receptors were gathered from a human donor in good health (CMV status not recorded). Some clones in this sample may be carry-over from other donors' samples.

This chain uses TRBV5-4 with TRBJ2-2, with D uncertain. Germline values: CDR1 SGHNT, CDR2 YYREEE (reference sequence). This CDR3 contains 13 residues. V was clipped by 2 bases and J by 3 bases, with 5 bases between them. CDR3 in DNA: TGTGCCAGCAGCTTCGCCCACACCGGGGAGCTGTTTTTT. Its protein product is CASSFAHTGELFF.

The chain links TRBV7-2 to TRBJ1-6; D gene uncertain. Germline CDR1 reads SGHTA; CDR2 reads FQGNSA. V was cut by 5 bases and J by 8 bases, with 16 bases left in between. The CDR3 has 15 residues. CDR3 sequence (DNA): TGTGCCAGCAGCCGGGAGTCGATCGGGGATTCACCCCTCCACTTT. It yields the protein CASSRESIGDSPLHF.

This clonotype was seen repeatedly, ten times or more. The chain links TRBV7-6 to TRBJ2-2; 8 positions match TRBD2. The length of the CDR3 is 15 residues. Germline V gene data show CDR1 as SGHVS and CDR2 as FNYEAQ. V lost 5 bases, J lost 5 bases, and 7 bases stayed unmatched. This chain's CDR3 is CASSPAGGGTGELFF. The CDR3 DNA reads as TGTGCCAGCAGCCCAGCTGGCGGGGGGACCGGGGAGCTGTTTTTT.

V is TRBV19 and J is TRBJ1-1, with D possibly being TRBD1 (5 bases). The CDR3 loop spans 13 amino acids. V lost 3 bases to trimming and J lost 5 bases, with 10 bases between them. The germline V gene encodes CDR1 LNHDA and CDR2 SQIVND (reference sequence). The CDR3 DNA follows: TGTGCCAGTAGTATTATAGAGGGGACTGAAGCTTTCTTT. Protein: CASSIIEGTEAFF.

Here the CDR3 reads CASSLKSGGDADTQYF. In DNA, the CDR3 is TGCGCCAGCAGCTTGAAAAGCGGGGGGGACGCAGATACGCAGTATTTT. The chain joins TRBV5-1 to TRBJ2-3, with 10 positions matching TRBD2. CDR3 length: 16 residues. The trim removed 1 base at V and 4 bases at J, leaving 6 bases unmatched. CDR1 and CDR2 from the germline V gene are SGHRS and YFSETQ.

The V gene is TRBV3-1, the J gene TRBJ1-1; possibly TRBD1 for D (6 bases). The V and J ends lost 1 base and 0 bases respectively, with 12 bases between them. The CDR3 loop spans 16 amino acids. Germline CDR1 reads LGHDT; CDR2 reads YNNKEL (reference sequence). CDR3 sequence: CASSQVLGGVNTEAFF. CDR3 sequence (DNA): TGTGCCAGCAGCCAAGTTTTAGGGGGAGTGAACACTGAAGCTTTCTTT.

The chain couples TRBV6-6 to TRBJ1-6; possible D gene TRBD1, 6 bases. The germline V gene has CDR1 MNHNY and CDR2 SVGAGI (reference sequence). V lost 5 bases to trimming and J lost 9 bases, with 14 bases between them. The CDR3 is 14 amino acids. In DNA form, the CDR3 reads TGTGCCAGCAGTCTACAGGGCCTGGCTTCACCCCTCCACTTT. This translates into CASSLQGLASPLHF.

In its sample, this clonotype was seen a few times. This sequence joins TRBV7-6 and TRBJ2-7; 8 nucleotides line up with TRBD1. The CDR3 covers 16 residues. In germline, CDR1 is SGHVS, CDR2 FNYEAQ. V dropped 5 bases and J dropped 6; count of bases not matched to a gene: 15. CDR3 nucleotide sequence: TGTGCCAGCAGCCCCTTAGGACCCGGACAGGGAGGCGAGCAGTACTTC. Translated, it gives CASSPLGPGQGGEQYF. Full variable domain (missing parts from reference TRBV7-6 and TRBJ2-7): GAGVSQSPRYKVTKRGQDVALRCDPISGHVSLYWYRQALGQGPEFLTYFNYEAQQDKSGLPNDRFSAERPEGSISTLTIQRTEQRDSAMYRCASSPLGPGQGGEQYFGPGTRLTVT.

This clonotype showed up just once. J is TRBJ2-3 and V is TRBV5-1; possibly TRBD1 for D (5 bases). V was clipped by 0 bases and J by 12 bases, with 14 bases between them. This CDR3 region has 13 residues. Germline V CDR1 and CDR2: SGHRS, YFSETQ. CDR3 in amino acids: CASSLAGSGFQYF. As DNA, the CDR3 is TGCGCCAGCAGCTTGGCCGGCTCAGGGTTTCAGTATTTT.

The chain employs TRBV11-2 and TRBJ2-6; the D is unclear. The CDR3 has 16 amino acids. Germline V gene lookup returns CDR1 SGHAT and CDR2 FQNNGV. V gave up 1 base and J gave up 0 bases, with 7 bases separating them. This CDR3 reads CASSLVFRSGANVLTF. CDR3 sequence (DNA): TGTGCCAGCAGCTTAGTTTTCCGCTCTGGGGCCAACGTCCTGACTTTC.

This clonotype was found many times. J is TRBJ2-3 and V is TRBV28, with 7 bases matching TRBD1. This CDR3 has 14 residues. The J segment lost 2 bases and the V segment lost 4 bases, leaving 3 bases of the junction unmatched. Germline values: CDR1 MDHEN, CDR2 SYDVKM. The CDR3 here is CASSWDSHTDTQYF. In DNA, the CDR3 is TGTGCCAGCAGTTGGGACAGTCACACAGATACGCAGTATTTT.

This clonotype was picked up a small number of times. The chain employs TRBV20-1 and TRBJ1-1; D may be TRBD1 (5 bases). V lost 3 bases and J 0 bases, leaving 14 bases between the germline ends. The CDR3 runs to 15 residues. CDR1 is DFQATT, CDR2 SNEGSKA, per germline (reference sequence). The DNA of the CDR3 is TGCAGTGCTAGGGGGGGAGACATACTGAACACTGAAGCTTTCTTT. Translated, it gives CSARGGDILNTEAFF.

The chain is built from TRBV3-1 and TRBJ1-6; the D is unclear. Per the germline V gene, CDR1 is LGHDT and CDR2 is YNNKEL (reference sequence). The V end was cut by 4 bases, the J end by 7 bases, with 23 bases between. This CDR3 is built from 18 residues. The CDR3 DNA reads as TGTGCCAGCAGCCCTGGAAAATTTCCGGGAGTAAAAAATTCACCCCTCCACTTT. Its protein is CASSPGKFPGVKNSPLHF.

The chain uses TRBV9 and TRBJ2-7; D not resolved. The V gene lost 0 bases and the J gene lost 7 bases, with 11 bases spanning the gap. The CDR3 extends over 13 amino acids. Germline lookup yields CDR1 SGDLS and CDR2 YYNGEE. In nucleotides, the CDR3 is TGTGCCAGCAGCGTAGCTTCCGCGAGTGAGCAGTACTTC. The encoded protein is CASSVASASEQYF.

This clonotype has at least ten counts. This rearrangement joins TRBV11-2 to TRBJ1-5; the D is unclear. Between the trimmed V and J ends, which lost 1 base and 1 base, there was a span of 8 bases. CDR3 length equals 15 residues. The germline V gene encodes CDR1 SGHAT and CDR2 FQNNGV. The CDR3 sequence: CASSLGFGSNQPQHF. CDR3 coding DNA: TGTGCCAGCAGCTTAGGGTTTGGAAGCAATCAGCCCCAGCATTTT.

Here the CDR3 DNA reads TGTGCCAGCATCCATGGACGTGAAGCTTTCTTT. The encoded protein is CASIHGREAFF. The V gene is TRBV25-1, the J gene TRBJ1-1; D gene unclear. The CDR3 covers 11 residues. Germline V gene sequence: CDR1 MGHDK, CDR2 SYGVNS. Deletions cut 7 bases from V and 7 bases from J, with 10 bases between. Combining the CDR3 with reference TRBV25-1 and TRBJ1-1 gives the whole variable domain EADIYQTPRYLVIGTGKKITLECSQTMGHDKMYWYQQDPGMELHLIHYSYGVNSTEKGDLSSESTVSRIRTEHFPLTLESARPSHTSQYLCASIHGREAFFGQGTRLTVV.

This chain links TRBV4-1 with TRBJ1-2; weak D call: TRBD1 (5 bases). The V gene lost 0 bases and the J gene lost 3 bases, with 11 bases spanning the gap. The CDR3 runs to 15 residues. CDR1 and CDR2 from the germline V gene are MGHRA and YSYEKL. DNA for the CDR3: TGCGCCAGCAGCCAAGATTTGAGGGGCGACTATGGCTACACCTTC. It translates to CASSQDLRGDYGYTF.

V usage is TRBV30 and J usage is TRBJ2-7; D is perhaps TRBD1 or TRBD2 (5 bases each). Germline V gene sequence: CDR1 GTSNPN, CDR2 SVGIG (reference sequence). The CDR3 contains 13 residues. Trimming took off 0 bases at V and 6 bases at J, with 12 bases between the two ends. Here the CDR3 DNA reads TGTGCCTGGAGTGTACAGGCTAGCTCCGAGCAGTACTTC. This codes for CAWSVQASSEQYF.

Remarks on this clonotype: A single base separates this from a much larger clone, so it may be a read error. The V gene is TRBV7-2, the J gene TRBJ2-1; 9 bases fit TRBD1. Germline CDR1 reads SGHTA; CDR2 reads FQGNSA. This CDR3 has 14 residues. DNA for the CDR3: TGTGCCAGCAGCTTAGGGACAGGGGTCTATGAGAAGTTCTTC. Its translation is CASSLGTGVYEKFF.

Here the CDR3 DNA reads TGTGCCAGCAGTGAATGGGGGCCCGATGAGCAGTTCTTC. Amino acid sequence: CASSEWGPDEQFF. V is TRBV2 and J is TRBJ2-1; D might be TRBD1 (6 bases). The CDR3 sequence is 13 residues long. V was pared by 2 bases and J by 8 bases, with 10 bases between. Germline V CDR1 and CDR2: SNHLY, FYNNEI.

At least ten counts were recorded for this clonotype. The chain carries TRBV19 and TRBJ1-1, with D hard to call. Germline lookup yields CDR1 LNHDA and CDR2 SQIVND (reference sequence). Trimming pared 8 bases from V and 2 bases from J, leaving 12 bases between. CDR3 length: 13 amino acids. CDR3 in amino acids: CASQISLNTEAFF. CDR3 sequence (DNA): TGTGCCAGTCAAATCAGCCTAAACACTGAAGCTTTCTTT.

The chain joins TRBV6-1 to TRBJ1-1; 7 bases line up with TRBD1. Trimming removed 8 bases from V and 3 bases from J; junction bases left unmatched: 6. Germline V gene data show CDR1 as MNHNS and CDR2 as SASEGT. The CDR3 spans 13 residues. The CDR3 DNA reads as TGTGCCAGCGGAGAAGGGGGCTACACTGAAGCTTTCTTT. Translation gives CASGEGGYTEAFF.